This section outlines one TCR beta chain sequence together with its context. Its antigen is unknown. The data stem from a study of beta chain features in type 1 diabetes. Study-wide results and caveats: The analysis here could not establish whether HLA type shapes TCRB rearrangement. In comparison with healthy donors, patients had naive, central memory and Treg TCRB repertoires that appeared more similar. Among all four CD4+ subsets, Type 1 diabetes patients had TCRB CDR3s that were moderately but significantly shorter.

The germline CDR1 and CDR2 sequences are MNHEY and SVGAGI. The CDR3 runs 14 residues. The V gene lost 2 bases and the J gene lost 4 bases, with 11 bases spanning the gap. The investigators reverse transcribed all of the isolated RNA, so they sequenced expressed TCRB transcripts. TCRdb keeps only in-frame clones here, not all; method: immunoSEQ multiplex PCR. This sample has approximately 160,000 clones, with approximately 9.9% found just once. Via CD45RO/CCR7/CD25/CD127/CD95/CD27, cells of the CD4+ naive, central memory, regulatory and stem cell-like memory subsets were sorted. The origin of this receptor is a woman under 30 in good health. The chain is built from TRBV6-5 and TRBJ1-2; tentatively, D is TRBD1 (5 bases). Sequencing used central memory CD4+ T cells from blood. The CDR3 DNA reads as TGTGCCAGCAGTTACAGCCAGGGTAGCTATGGCTACACCTTC. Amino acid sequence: CASSYSQGSYGYTF.